This is a list of T cell receptor beta chains from one sample in a study of response to subunit inactivated influenza vaccine. TCRdb reprocessed the RT-PCR reads with MiXCR, giving one entry per CDR3 protein. The sample has over 400,000 distinct CDR3 sequences; over 9.5% are singletons. Material: PBMCs from blood, obtained more than 35 days after vaccination. The receptors come from a man between 45 and 60 years old who received an inactivated influenza vaccine. The CDR3 runs from the conserved cysteine through the conserved F or W. The D gene is left open where the match is weak. Only part of the rows carry a size: once, few, many, or a class if the clone is expanded.

CDR3aa,CDR3nt,v_gene,d_gene,abundance,j_gene,len
CAISDSGKYSYEQYF,TGTGCCATCAGTGATAGCGGAAAATACTCCTACGAGCAGTACTTC,TRBV10-3,.,few,TRBJ2-7,15
CSARGSYNEQFF,TGCAGTGCACGGGGCTCCTACAATGAGCAGTTCTTC,TRBV20-1,.,many,TRBJ2-1,12
CSASDLGGGETQYF,TGCAGTGCTAGTGATCTCGGGGGTGGGGAGACCCAGTACTTC,TRBV20-1,.,few,TRBJ2-5,14
CASSGEFQETQYF,TGTGCCAGCAGTGGGGAGTTCCAAGAGACCCAGTACTTC,TRBV25-1,.,many,TRBJ2-5,13
CASSEGTALYEQYF,TGCGCCAGCAGTGAAGGGACGGCCCTCTACGAGCAGTACTTC,TRBV10-2,.,many,TRBJ2-7,14
CASGLSLGGTGANVLTF,TGTGCTAGTGGTTTGTCCTTGGGGGGGACTGGGGCCAACGTCCTGACTTTC,TRBV12-5,TRBD2,few,TRBJ2-6,17
CASSLLAAHSHNEQFF,TGTGCCAGCTCCCTCCTAGCTGCCCACAGCCACAATGAGCAGTTCTTC,TRBV27,.,few,TRBJ2-1,16
CAISESALPSVYEQYF,TGTGCCATCAGTGAGTCAGCGCTGCCGAGCGTCTACGAGCAGTACTTC,TRBV10-3,.,few,TRBJ2-7,16
CASRPDRGKGGNTEAFF,TGTGCCAGCAGACCGGACAGGGGTAAAGGGGGGAACACTGAAGCTTTCTTT,TRBV6-1,TRBD1,many,TRBJ1-1,17
CASSFLAGFNIQYF,TGTGCCAGCAGCTTTCTAGCGGGATTTAACATTCAGTACTTC,TRBV7-2,TRBD2,.,TRBJ2-4,14
CAIRALGLAGGRGDEQFF,TGTGCCATCAGGGCCCTGGGGCTAGCGGGAGGACGTGGAGATGAGCAGTTCTTC,TRBV10-3,TRBD2,.,TRBJ2-1,18
CASNWGGEDTQYF,TGCGCCAGCAACTGGGGGGGGGAAGATACGCAGTATTTT,TRBV5-1,TRBD2,many,TRBJ2-3,13
CASSVQRTGDSYEQYF,TGTGCCAGCAGCGTCCAGAGGACAGGGGATTCCTACGAGCAGTACTTC,TRBV2,TRBD1,.,TRBJ2-7,16
CASSLDSSTGELFF,TGTGCCAGCAGCTTAGACAGTTCCACCGGGGAGCTGTTTTTT,TRBV7-8,.,.,TRBJ2-2,14
CASSLRLASDEQFF,TGTGCCAGCAGTTTACGGCTAGCTTCGGATGAGCAGTTCTTC,TRBV12-3/TRBV12-4,.,many,TRBJ2-1,14
CASSSPGIAFF,TGTGCCAGCAGCTCGCCGGGGATAGCTTTCTTT,TRBV12-3/TRBV12-4,.,many,TRBJ1-1,11
CSAHIAGVEETQYF,TGCAGTGCCCATATAGCGGGAGTCGAAGAGACCCAGTACTTC,TRBV20-1,TRBD2,few,TRBJ2-5,14
CATSDFSTSGRRADTQYF,TGTGCCACCAGTGATTTTTCGACTAGCGGGAGGCGGGCAGATACGCAGTATTTT,TRBV24-1,TRBD2,few,TRBJ2-3,18
CAITQSLGNSPLHF,TGTGCCATCACCCAAAGTCTGGGAAATTCACCCCTCCACTTT,TRBV10-3,.,.,TRBJ1-6,14
CASSPGALAGGEKLFF,TGTGCCAGCAGCCCCGGCGCCCTTGCGGGAGGTGAAAAACTGTTTTTT,TRBV9,.,many,TRBJ1-4,16
CASSQTVSTDTQYF,TGCGCCAGCAGCCAAACAGTAAGCACAGATACGCAGTATTTT,TRBV5-1,.,.,TRBJ2-3,14
CASSGYRQHVMNTEAFF,TGTGCCAGCAGTGGATATAGACAGCATGTAATGAACACTGAAGCTTTCTTT,TRBV6-1,.,few,TRBJ1-1,17
CASSATGDTQYF,TGTGCCAGCAGTGCCACCGGGGATACGCAGTATTTT,TRBV12-3/TRBV12-4,.,few,TRBJ2-3,12
CASSGLTGVESGNTIYF,TGTGCCAGCAGCGGCTTGACAGGTGTCGAATCTGGAAACACCATATATTTT,TRBV7-2,.,.,TRBJ1-3,17
CSVETIVNNEQFF,TGCAGCGTTGAGACGATCGTGAACAATGAGCAGTTCTTC,TRBV29-1,.,few,TRBJ2-1,13
CATSKPDRSSYNEQFF,TGTGCCACCAGCAAGCCCGACCGAAGCTCCTACAATGAGCAGTTCTTC,TRBV15,.,many,TRBJ2-1,16
CASSDRTGRQETQYF,TGTGCCAGCAGCGACAGGACAGGGAGGCAAGAGACCCAGTACTTC,TRBV7-2,TRBD1,many,TRBJ2-5,15
CSARDLASGSSETQYF,TGCAGTGCTAGAGATCTCGCTAGCGGGTCTTCAGAGACCCAGTACTTC,TRBV20-1,TRBD2,.,TRBJ2-5,16
CASSLDRRGTDTQYF,TGTGCCAGCAGCTTAGACAGGAGGGGGACAGATACGCAGTATTTT,TRBV7-9,.,.,TRBJ2-3,15
CASSTSPGVSYNEQFF,TGCGCCAGCAGCACTTCGCCGGGAGTCTCCTACAATGAGCAGTTCTTC,TRBV5-1,.,.,TRBJ2-1,16
CAISGRLAGGGDTQYF,TGTGCCATCAGTGGAAGACTAGCGGGAGGAGGCGATACGCAGTATTTT,TRBV10-3,TRBD2,.,TRBJ2-3,16
CASSGLENTEAFF,TGCGCCAGCAGTGGCTTGGAGAACACTGAAGCTTTCTTT,TRBV5-1,.,few,TRBJ1-1,13
CASSLAGASPLHF,TGTGCCAGCAGTTTAGCGGGGGCCTCACCCCTCCACTTT,TRBV12-3/TRBV12-4,.,.,TRBJ1-6,13
CASSSQGPGQYF,TGTGCCAGCAGTTCCCAGGGACCTGGGCAGTATTTT,TRBV12-3/TRBV12-4,.,many,TRBJ2-3,12
CASSVNSIYNEQFF,TGCGCCAGCTCGGTCAATAGTATTTACAATGAGCAGTTCTTC,TRBV5-1,.,.,TRBJ2-1,14
CASSVSTIYEQYF,TGTGCCAGCAGTGTGAGCACAATCTACGAGCAGTACTTC,TRBV6-1,.,few,TRBJ2-7,13
CASSAATGSMAALDTQYF,TGTGCCAGCAGCGCCGCGACAGGGTCTATGGCGGCCCTAGATACGCAGTATTTT,TRBV2,TRBD1,few,TRBJ2-3,18
CASSPSPVLAKNIQYF,TGCGCCAGCAGCCCGTCCCCCGTCCTAGCCAAAAACATTCAGTACTTC,TRBV4-3,.,once,TRBJ2-4,16
CASRPHGGLQYEQFF,TGTGCCAGCAGACCTCACGGGGGATTACAATATGAGCAGTTCTTC,TRBV25-1,.,.,TRBJ2-1,15
CASSLPRSNEQFF,TGTGCCAGCAGCTTGCCTAGATCCAATGAGCAGTTCTTC,TRBV5-4,.,.,TRBJ2-1,13
CASSPNRGEYNEQFF,TGTGCCAGCAGCCCTAATAGGGGCGAGTACAATGAGCAGTTCTTC,TRBV7-3,.,many,TRBJ2-1,15
CAISPDSNQPQHF,TGTGCCATCAGTCCTGATAGCAATCAGCCCCAGCATTTT,TRBV10-3,.,many,TRBJ1-5,13
CSAPDRDGYEQYF,TGCAGTGCTCCGGACAGGGACGGCTACGAGCAGTACTTC,TRBV20-1,TRBD1,many,TRBJ2-7,13
CSARGDRGKTEAFF,TGCAGTGCTAGAGGGGACAGAGGGAAAACTGAAGCTTTCTTT,TRBV20-1,TRBD1,many,TRBJ1-1,14
CASSFTSGRGGEQFF,TGTGCCAGCAGCTTTACCAGCGGGAGAGGGGGTGAGCAGTTCTTC,TRBV7-8,TRBD2,few,TRBJ2-1,15
CATSDSGTSGYNEQFF,TGTGCCACCAGTGATTCCGGGACTAGCGGTTACAATGAGCAGTTCTTC,TRBV24-1,TRBD2,few,TRBJ2-1,16
CASSESTGATYEQYF,TGTGCCAGCAGCGAGTCAACAGGGGCTACCTACGAGCAGTACTTC,TRBV3-1,TRBD1,few,TRBJ2-7,15
CASILSGGTDTQYF,TGTGCCAGCATATTAAGCGGGGGCACAGATACGCAGTATTTT,TRBV25-1,TRBD2,few,TRBJ2-3,14
CASSYGGRSYEQYF,TGTGCCAGCAGTTACGGCGGGCGCTCCTACGAGCAGTACTTC,TRBV6-2/TRBV6-3,.,many,TRBJ2-7,14
CASGLGGYEQYF,TGTGCCAGCGGGCTCGGGGGGTACGAGCAGTACTTC,TRBV28,TRBD2,.,TRBJ2-7,12